This T cell receptor (beta chain) was documented in a study of cytomegalovirus exposure and HLA in healthy donors. A few counts support this clone. Its matching antigen is unknown. The junction departs from the called germline gene at one end, perhaps through a read error. Overall study results and limits: Most TCR sequences showed up rarely, but some public TCRs showed up in many donors. Earlier analysis found most TCR beta V segments productive about 87% or about 30% of the time. The likely origin of a cluster of highly shared sequence variants was a sequencing artifact.

In germline, CDR1 is GTSNPN, CDR2 SVGIG (reference sequence). CDR3 length: 11 residues. PCR primers comprised 60 Vbeta and 13 Jbeta primers. Only in-frame clones appear in the TCRdb table, and some are missing; sequencing was by immunoSEQ multiplex PCR. Seen here are 100,000 to 150,000 clones, roughly 17% observed once, and the top ten hold approximately 2.9%. The genes are TRBV30 and TRBJ1-1, with D maybe TRBD1 (6 bases). This clonotype was obtained from a female donor in good health and CMV-seropositive. The sample consisted of PBMCs. CDR3 sequence reads: CVWGQNTEAFF. The CDR3 coding sequence is TGTGTCTGGGGACAGAACACTGAAGCTTTCTTT.